This TCR beta chain comes out of a study of blood T cell repertoires in COVID-19. About the study: From the United States, Italy and Spain came samples of acute and convalescent COVID-19. PBMCs, B-cell-depleted T cells, or T cells provided the cDNA or gDNA that made up the material.

Per the study methods: Reference gene primer amplification in the assay estimated nucleated cell counts. Generated by immunoSEQ multiplex PCR, the TCRdb table keeps only in-frame clones and is missing some. V, J and clone size derive from that table, while D and trimming were established from the DNA sequence. The repertoire includes roughly 180,000 clones, roughly 80% of them detected once, and more than 4.5% sits in the top ten. Germline CDR1 DFQATT, CDR2 SNEGSKA (reference sequence). J gave up 9 bases and V 3 bases, and 10 bases lay outside the gene matches. CDR3 length: 14 amino acids. Source material: peripheral blood. This TCR was sampled from a woman aged 25-40 years with acute or convalescent COVID-19. This sequence joins TRBV20-1 and TRBJ2-1, with 8 bases that match TRBD2. CDR3 protein: CSASKLGRGVEQFF. Here the CDR3 DNA reads TGCAGTGCTAGTAAACTCGGGAGGGGGGTTGAGCAGTTCTTC.